This TCR beta chain is drawn from a study of beta chain features in type 1 diabetes. The table lists this clone with a few counts. What it binds is not known. The investigators reverse transcribed all of the isolated RNA, so they sequenced expressed TCRB transcripts. Libraries were prepared by immunoSEQ multiplex PCR; TCRdb keeps only in-frame clonotypes and omits some of them. The sample shows hundreds of thousands of clones, 15% of them seen only once. This CDR3 region has 14 residues. Trimming shortened V by 4 bases and J by 1 base, and 10 bases separated the two germline ends. CDR1 and CDR2 from the germline V gene are ENHRY and SYGVKD. Study-wide results and limits: Highly expressing activated T cells could be over-counted with a cDNA template.

The clonotype originates from a man aged 18-30 years in good health. The sequenced sample consisted of naive CD4+ T cells from blood. The genes are TRBV10-3 and TRBJ2-5; D is possibly TRBD1 or TRBD2 (5 bases each). The CDR3 protein is CAISVAGAQETQYF. The CDR3 DNA sequence: TGTGCCATCAGTGTGGCCGGGGCCCAAGAGACCCAGTACTTC.